The 19 T cell receptor beta chains reported below all come from one sample, sequenced in a study of early T cells in non-severe SARS-CoV-2 infection. TCRdb analysed the 5' RACE reads with MiXCR anew, one entry per CDR3 protein. The sample holds fewer than 40,000 distinct CDR3 sequences, about 3.8% seen once. The sample taken for sequencing was whole blood. All receptors derive from an adult who was a healthcare worker with PCR-confirmed SARS-CoV-2 infection or an uninfected control (not recorded which).

The CDR3 protein is CSVRDRLGETQYF. The CDR3, as DNA: TGCAGCGTCCGGGACAGGTTGGGGGAGACCCAGTACTTC. V is TRBV29-1 and J is TRBJ2-5; 8 bases fit TRBD1. The CDR3 extends over 13 amino acids. The germline CDR1 and CDR2 sequences are SQVTM and ANQGSEA. Unmatched junction bases numbered 8, after V lost 6 bases and J lost 5 bases. The variable domain in full, with the rest retrieved from reference TRBV29-1 and TRBJ2-5, is SAVISQKPSRDICQRGTSLTIQCQVDSQVTMMFWYRQQPGQSLTLIATANQGSEATYESGFVIDKFPISRPNLTFSTLTVSNMSPEDSSIYLCSVRDRLGETQYFGPGTRLLVL.

This clonotype was detected many times. The chain combines TRBV28 with TRBJ2-1; D may correspond to TRBD1 or TRBD2 (6 bases each). Germline V CDR1 and CDR2: MDHEN, SYDVKM. This CDR3 is 15 amino acids long. V lost 6 bases and J 8 bases, leaving 20 bases between the germline ends. Here the CDR3 reads CASSLLQGPGDEQFF. The CDR3 DNA reads as TGTGCCAGCAGCCTTCTCCAGGGGCCGGGGGATGAGCAGTTCTTC.

This clonotype was counted many times. This rearrangement joins TRBV21-1 to TRBJ1-2. TRBV21-1 counts as a pseudogene. The CDR3 consists of 14 residues. CDR3 sequence: CASSERRMSYGYTF. The CDR3 nucleotides read TGTGCCAGCAGCGAAAGGAGGATGAGCTATGGCTACACCTTC.

This clonotype was seen repeatedly, ten times or more. The chain combines TRBV5-1 with TRBJ2-3; tentative D call: TRBD2 (6 bases). This CDR3 is built from 16 residues. Germline values: CDR1 SGHRS, CDR2 YFSETQ. Trimming removed 1 base at V and 6 bases at J, with 18 bases between. The CDR3 coding sequence is TGCGCCAGCAGCTTGTACGGGAGACTCATTTTGGATACGCAGTATTTT. It specifies CASSLYGRLILDTQYF.

The chain links TRBV3-1 to TRBJ2-5; D is unclear. V lost 4 bases, J lost 4 bases, and 4 bases lay in between. The V gene's germline CDR1 is LGHDT and CDR2 YNNKEL (reference sequence). This CDR3 comprises 11 residues. The CDR3 nucleotides are TGTGCCAGCAGCCCAGGAGAGACCCAGTACTTC. This sequence encodes CASSPGETQYF.

In this sample, this clonotype turned up many times. The chain couples TRBV29-1 to TRBJ2-3; 7 bases are shared with TRBD2. Trimming took 7 bases from V and 0 from J; bases not matched to a gene: 4. The CDR3 length is 13 residues. Germline assignment: CDR1 SQVTM and CDR2 ANQGSEA. CDR3 region: CSENSGSTDTQYF. The CDR3, as DNA: TGCAGCGAGAATAGCGGGAGCACAGATACGCAGTATTTT.

This clonotype was recorded at least ten times. V gene TRBV4-1 combines with J gene TRBJ2-2; weak D call: TRBD1 (6 bases). With 0 bases removed from V and 5 bases from J, the gap between germline ends came to 13 bases. Germline CDR1 is MGHRA and CDR2 is YSYEKL. The CDR3 loop spans 16 amino acids. CDR3: CASSQDWGRRTGELFF. CDR3 coding DNA: TGCGCCAGCAGCCAAGATTGGGGGCGACGGACCGGGGAGCTGTTTTTT.

At least ten counts were recorded for this clonotype. The chain combines TRBV28 with TRBJ2-7; 9 bases are shared with TRBD2. V dropped 7 bases and J dropped 7; count of bases not matched to a gene: 14. The CDR3 covers 15 residues. Germline values: CDR1 MDHEN, CDR2 SYDVKM. For the CDR3, the DNA is TGTGCCAGCATCGTAAGCGGGGGGCCCCTTTCTGAGCAGTACTTC. Translating it yields CASIVSGGPLSEQYF.

This clonotype was counted ten times or more. The chain couples TRBV2 to TRBJ2-4, with unresolved D. Between the trimmed V and J ends, which lost 0 bases and 0 bases, there was a span of 15 bases. CDR1 and CDR2 from the germline V gene are SNHLY and FYNNEI. This CDR3 is built from 18 residues. The CDR3 coding sequence is TGTGCCAGCAGTGAAGCAAACCAGCAACATCTAGCCAAAAACATTCAGTACTTC. As protein: CASSEANQQHLAKNIQYF.

This clonotype was detected a few times. The rearrangement links TRBV27 to TRBJ1-2, with a tentative D call TRBD1 (6 bases). There are 15 residues in the CDR3. Trimming took 6 bases from V and 3 from J, leaving 17 bases between them. From germline, CDR1 is MNHEY and CDR2 SMNVEV (reference sequence). In DNA, the CDR3 is TGTGCCAGCAGAGAGGGGGGTGAAAGGCACTATGGCTACACCTTC. Protein: CASREGGERHYGYTF.

The table lists this clonotype with many counts. The chain uses TRBV5-1 and TRBJ1-4, with D unresolved. The CDR3 length is 13 residues. Trimming removed 3 bases from V and 8 bases from J, with 11 bases in between. CDR1 and CDR2 from the germline V gene are SGHRS and YFSETQ. The CDR3 sequence is CASSSGIGEKLFF. The CDR3, as DNA: TGCGCCAGCAGCTCAGGAATAGGAGAAAAACTGTTTTTT.

This clonotype appeared a few times. The rearrangement joins TRBV29-1 to TRBJ2-7; D not certain. Germline V gene data show CDR1 as SQVTM and CDR2 as ANQGSEA. This CDR3 is built from 13 residues. V shed 4 bases and J shed 3 bases, with 13 bases lying between them. Written as DNA, the CDR3 is TGCAGCGTTGTCCGCGGTCCTAACTACGAGCAGTACTTC. This codes for CSVVRGPNYEQYF.

This clonotype is labeled medium-sized. The chain recombines TRBV6-1 with TRBJ2-3; D call uncertain. The CDR3 consists of 14 residues. Germline assignment: CDR1 MNHNS and CDR2 SASEGT. Trimming cost V 1 base and J 2 bases, with 7 bases left between them. Here the CDR3 DNA reads TGTGCCAGCAGTGAAGACGGGTACACAGATACGCAGTATTTT. It translates to CASSEDGYTDTQYF.

This clonotype showed up many times. The V and J genes are TRBV7-9 and TRBJ1-2; D gene uncertain. This CDR3 spans 12 amino acids. Germline V lookup: CDR1 SEHNR, CDR2 FQNEAQ (reference sequence). V dropped 1 base and J dropped 6 bases, with 6 bases sitting between them. CDR3 nucleotide sequence: TGTGCCAGCAGCTTAGAAGAGGATGGCTACACCTTC. The encoded protein is CASSLEEDGYTF.

This clonotype was found many times. The chain combines TRBV10-3 with TRBJ1-3; 7 bases agree with TRBD1. V was clipped by 4 bases and J by 2 bases; unmatched bases: 26. This CDR3 contains 22 residues. Germline CDR1 is ENHRY and CDR2 is SYGVKD. CDR3 residues: CAISVSRNPSTGAPRTGNTIYF. The CDR3 bases are TGTGCCATCAGTGTATCCCGAAACCCCAGCACAGGGGCCCCTCGTACTGGAAACACCATATATTTT.

This clonotype was recorded a few times. A much larger clone lies one base from this, so it may be a read error. The chain joins TRBV6-2 or TRBV6-3 to TRBJ2-1; D not certain. The germline V gene encodes CDR1 MNHEY and CDR2 SVGEGT. This CDR3 is built from 14 residues. CDR3 in DNA: TGTGCCAGCAGGATGGGCGGAGTATCTAGTGAGCAGTCCTTC. Translating it yields CASRMGGVSSEQSF.

This clonotype was counted ten times or more. The chain couples TRBV6-5 to TRBJ2-6; the D is unclear. The V and J ends lost 2 bases and 5 bases respectively, with 16 bases between them. The CDR3 is 17 amino acids. CDR1 and CDR2 (germline): MNHEY, SVGAGI. CDR3 DNA: TGTGCCAGCAGTTACGCCCTCGGGCTCACCTGGGCCAACGTCCTGACTTTC. This translates into CASSYALGLTWANVLTF.

This clonotype has a count of ten or more. V and J are TRBV20-1 and TRBJ2-3; 16 nucleotides agree with TRBD2. The germline V gene encodes CDR1 DFQATT and CDR2 SNEGSKA (reference sequence). The CDR3 runs 17 residues. The V gene end was trimmed by 6 bases and the J gene end by 4 bases; junction bases not matched to a gene: 10. The CDR3 spells CSAKGTSGGAWSDTQYF. For the CDR3, the DNA is TGCAGTGCCAAAGGGACTAGCGGGGGGGCTTGGTCAGATACGCAGTATTTT.

At least ten counts were recorded for this clonotype. The chain joins TRBV7-8 to TRBJ1-3; 9 bases map to TRBD1. The CDR3 spans 17 residues. Trimming removed 5 bases from V and 0 bases from J; junction bases left unmatched: 8. Per the germline V gene, CDR1 is SGHVS and CDR2 is FQNEAQ. CDR3 residues: CASSGGTGSFSGNTIYF. The CDR3 DNA reads as TGTGCCAGCAGCGGCGGGACAGGGTCCTTCTCTGGAAACACCATATATTTT.